These T cell receptor beta chains were read from a single sample in a study of long-term antiretroviral therapy in people with HIV. Assay: immunoSEQ multiplex PCR; the TCRdb copy retains only in-frame clones and omits some. The profile shows approximately 28,000 clones, approximately 87% of them singletons. Source: unsorted PBMCs, taken 4.8 to 5 years after starting antiretroviral therapy. The receptors come from a man in his forties with HIV. The CDR3 runs from the conserved cysteine through the conserved F or W. Each record gives: clone size, J gene, D gene, V gene, CDR3 protein, CDR3 DNA. A D gene is named only where the DNA matches it firmly. Only part of the rows carry a size: once, few, many, or a class if the clone is expanded.

clone_size: once
j_call: TRBJ1-2
d_call: TRBD1
v_call: TRBV5-1
cdr3_aa: CASSSDRDILGYTF
cdr3_nt: TGCGCCAGCAGTTCCGACAGGGACATACTCGGCTACACCTTC

clone_size: NA
j_call: TRBJ2-3
d_call: NA
v_call: TRBV9
cdr3_aa: CASSVAGLLTDTQYF
cdr3_nt: TGTGCCAGCAGCGTAGCAGGGCTCCTCACAGATACGCAGTATTTT

clone_size: NA
j_call: TRBJ1-6
d_call: NA
v_call: TRBV11-2
cdr3_aa: CASSLLGNSPLHF
cdr3_nt: TGTGCCAGCAGCTTATTGGGGAATTCACCCCTCCACTTT

clone_size: NA
j_call: TRBJ1-1
d_call: NA
v_call: TRBV5-1
cdr3_aa: CASSLGTGMNDAFF
cdr3_nt: TGCGCCAGCAGCCTGGGGACCGGGATGAATGATGCTTTCTTT

clone_size: NA
j_call: TRBJ1-2
d_call: NA
v_call: TRBV4-1
cdr3_aa: CASSQDVTVLSLNYGYTF
cdr3_nt: TGCGCCAGCAGCCAAGATGTCACAGTCCTAAGCCTAAACTATGGCTACACCTTC

clone_size: NA
j_call: TRBJ1-1
d_call: NA
v_call: TRBV27
cdr3_aa: CASSLYGTEAFF
cdr3_nt: TGTGCCAGCAGTTTGTACGGCACTGAAGCTTTCTTT

clone_size: NA
j_call: TRBJ1-2
d_call: NA
v_call: TRBV6-5
cdr3_aa: CASSSWGGYGYTF
cdr3_nt: TGTGCCAGCAGTTCGTGGGGTGGCTATGGCTACACCTTC

clone_size: NA
j_call: TRBJ2-1
d_call: NA
v_call: TRBV11-3
cdr3_aa: CASSFSGGPQFF
cdr3_nt: TGTGCCAGCAGCTTTAGTGGGGGGCCCCAGTTCTTC

clone_size: NA
j_call: TRBJ2-5
d_call: TRBD1
v_call: TRBV6-1
cdr3_aa: CASSGTRDSQETQYF
cdr3_nt: TGTGCCAGCAGTGGCACACGGGACAGCCAAGAGACCCAGTACTTC

clone_size: once
j_call: TRBJ2-2
d_call: NA
v_call: TRBV10-3
cdr3_aa: CAISESVRGNTGELFF
cdr3_nt: TGTGCCATCAGTGAGTCTGTCCGGGGTAACACCGGGGAGCTGTTTTTT

clone_size: once
j_call: TRBJ1-1
d_call: TRBD1
v_call: TRBV6-5
cdr3_aa: CASSYKTGGLNTEAFF
cdr3_nt: TGTGCCAGCAGTTACAAGACAGGGGGCTTGAACACTGAAGCTTTCTTT

clone_size: NA
j_call: TRBJ2-7
d_call: TRBD2
v_call: TRBV28
cdr3_aa: CASWSIAGGSYEQYF
cdr3_nt: TGTGCCAGCTGGAGTATAGCGGGAGGTAGCTACGAGCAGTACTTC

clone_size: few
j_call: TRBJ1-4
d_call: NA
v_call: TRBV4-2
cdr3_aa: CASSQGDQLYEKLFF
cdr3_nt: TGTGCCAGCAGCCAAGGGGACCAGCTGTATGAAAAACTGTTTTTT

clone_size: NA
j_call: TRBJ1-1
d_call: NA
v_call: TRBV6-1
cdr3_aa: CASQLGSPEAFF
cdr3_nt: TGTGCCAGCCAGCTGGGTTCCCCTGAAGCTTTCTTT

clone_size: NA
j_call: TRBJ1-2
d_call: TRBD1
v_call: TRBV14
cdr3_aa: CASSLRQGWHYGYTF
cdr3_nt: TGTGCCAGCAGCCTACGACAGGGTTGGCACTATGGCTACACCTTC

clone_size: NA
j_call: TRBJ2-3
d_call: TRBD1
v_call: TRBV5-6
cdr3_aa: CASSSVLSGTGGITDTQYF
cdr3_nt: TGTGCCAGCAGCTCGGTCCTCTCCGGGACAGGAGGTATCACAGATACGCAGTATTTT

clone_size: once
j_call: TRBJ2-1
d_call: NA
v_call: TRBV4-2
cdr3_aa: CASSQEKPSDEQFF
cdr3_nt: TGTGCCAGCAGCCAAGAAAAGCCTTCGGATGAGCAGTTCTTC

clone_size: NA
j_call: TRBJ1-1
d_call: NA
v_call: TRBV5-1
cdr3_aa: CASSLKSNTEAFF
cdr3_nt: TGCGCCAGCAGTCTTAAATCAAACACTGAAGCTTTCTTT

clone_size: medium-sized
j_call: TRBJ2-1
d_call: TRBD1
v_call: TRBV7-9
cdr3_aa: CASSLWDRDANEQFF
cdr3_nt: TGTGCCAGCAGCTTATGGGACAGGGATGCCAATGAGCAGTTCTTC

clone_size: NA
j_call: TRBJ2-5
d_call: TRBD2
v_call: TRBV7-8
cdr3_aa: CASSLISASGKETQYF
cdr3_nt: TGTGCCAGCAGCTTAATATCGGCTAGCGGTAAAGAGACCCAGTACTTC

clone_size: NA
j_call: TRBJ1-2
d_call: TRBD1
v_call: TRBV11-2
cdr3_aa: CASSLEARGLFNGYTF
cdr3_nt: TGTGCCAGCAGCTTAGAGGCCAGGGGGCTTTTTAATGGCTACACCTTC

clone_size: NA
j_call: TRBJ2-3
d_call: NA
v_call: TRBV7-2
cdr3_aa: CASSLRPSVISTDTQYF
cdr3_nt: TGTGCCAGCAGCTTACGGCCTAGCGTCATCAGCACAGATACGCAGTATTTT

clone_size: NA
j_call: TRBJ2-3
d_call: NA
v_call: TRBV5-4
cdr3_aa: CASSFQDGPPDTQYF
cdr3_nt: TGTGCCAGCAGCTTCCAGGACGGCCCCCCAGATACGCAGTATTTT

clone_size: NA
j_call: TRBJ1-2
d_call: NA
v_call: TRBV27
cdr3_aa: CASSHDGGYGYTF
cdr3_nt: TGTGCCAGCAGCCACGACGGAGGTTATGGCTACACCTTC

clone_size: NA
j_call: TRBJ1-1
d_call: TRBD1
v_call: TRBV5-1
cdr3_aa: CASSFTFGQGTEAFF
cdr3_nt: TGCGCCAGCAGCTTCACGTTCGGACAGGGAACTGAAGCTTTCTTT

clone_size: NA
j_call: TRBJ1-3
d_call: NA
v_call: TRBV29-1
cdr3_aa: CSVVPHSTGNTIYF
cdr3_nt: TGCAGCGTTGTTCCGCACAGTACTGGAAACACCATATATTTT

clone_size: NA
j_call: TRBJ2-2
d_call: TRBD1
v_call: TRBV2
cdr3_aa: CASTFPGQGSNTGELFF
cdr3_nt: TGTGCCAGCACCTTTCCGGGACAGGGTTCGAACACCGGGGAGCTGTTTTTT

clone_size: NA
j_call: TRBJ1-5
d_call: NA
v_call: TRBV27
cdr3_aa: CASPPGGSNQPQHF
cdr3_nt: TGTGCCAGCCCGCCTGGCGGGAGCAATCAGCCCCAGCATTTT

clone_size: NA
j_call: TRBJ2-7
d_call: TRBD1
v_call: TRBV7-3
cdr3_aa: CASSSGQGIHEQYF
cdr3_nt: TGTGCCAGCAGCTCGGGACAGGGGATCCACGAGCAGTACTTC

clone_size: NA
j_call: TRBJ1-5
d_call: NA
v_call: TRBV25-1
cdr3_aa: CASSGGWSNQPQHF
cdr3_nt: TGTGCCAGCAGTGGGGGGTGGAGCAATCAGCCCCAGCATTTT

clone_size: few
j_call: TRBJ1-2
d_call: NA
v_call: TRBV7-2
cdr3_aa: CASTRGNGGYTF
cdr3_nt: TGTGCCAGCACCCGGGGAAATGGCGGCTACACCTTC

clone_size: once
j_call: TRBJ2-5
d_call: NA
v_call: TRBV18
cdr3_aa: CASSPIVAEPQETQYF
cdr3_nt: TGTGCCAGCTCACCAATAGTTGCGGAACCGCAAGAGACCCAGTACTTC

clone_size: NA
j_call: TRBJ2-7
d_call: NA
v_call: TRBV27
cdr3_aa: CASSMGNEQYF
cdr3_nt: TGTGCCAGCTCTATGGGGAACGAGCAGTACTTC

clone_size: NA
j_call: TRBJ2-3
d_call: TRBD1
v_call: TRBV7-9
cdr3_aa: CASSLGTGNTDTQYF
cdr3_nt: TGTGCCAGCAGCTTGGGGACAGGGAACACAGATACGCAGTATTTT

clone_size: NA
j_call: TRBJ1-3
d_call: NA
v_call: TRBV6-1
cdr3_aa: CASSGGNTIYF
cdr3_nt: TGTGCCAGCAGTGGTGGAAACACCATATATTTT

clone_size: NA
j_call: TRBJ2-3
d_call: TRBD2
v_call: TRBV6-4
cdr3_aa: CASSDGSGGPDTQYF
cdr3_nt: TGTGCCAGCAGTGATGGGTCGGGGGGGCCAGATACGCAGTATTTT

clone_size: NA
j_call: TRBJ1-1
d_call: TRBD1
v_call: TRBV6-1
cdr3_aa: CASSDGTGSYSGNTEAFF
cdr3_nt: TGTGCCAGCAGTGACGGGACAGGATCTTATTCGGGGAACACTGAAGCTTTCTTT

clone_size: NA
j_call: TRBJ1-4
d_call: NA
v_call: TRBV18
cdr3_aa: CASSPSLNEKLFF
cdr3_nt: TGTGCCAGCTCACCATCCCTAAATGAAAAACTGTTTTTT

clone_size: NA
j_call: TRBJ2-5
d_call: NA
v_call: TRBV19
cdr3_aa: CASSNILGETQYF
cdr3_nt: TGTGCCAGTAGTAATATTTTGGGAGAGACCCAGTACTTC

clone_size: NA
j_call: TRBJ1-5
d_call: NA
v_call: TRBV27
cdr3_aa: CASSLSGQYNQPQHF
cdr3_nt: TGTGCCAGCAGTTTATCAGGACAGTACAATCAGCCCCAGCATTTT

clone_size: once
j_call: TRBJ2-5
d_call: TRBD2
v_call: TRBV5-1
cdr3_aa: CASSFGTTTGRLQETQYF
cdr3_nt: TGCGCCAGCAGCTTTGGGACTACTACGGGACGCCTACAAGAGACCCAGTACTTC

clone_size: NA
j_call: TRBJ2-3
d_call: TRBD2
v_call: TRBV7-3
cdr3_aa: CASSLTGSGTSGGADTQYF
cdr3_nt: TGTGCCAGCAGCTTAACGGGCTCCGGGACTAGCGGGGGGGCAGATACGCAGTATTTT

clone_size: few
j_call: TRBJ2-1
d_call: NA
v_call: TRBV19
cdr3_aa: CASASSSYNEQFF
cdr3_nt: TGTGCCAGTGCTTCGAGCTCCTACAATGAGCAGTTCTTC

clone_size: NA
j_call: TRBJ2-3
d_call: NA
v_call: TRBV9
cdr3_aa: CASSVVAASTDTQYF
cdr3_nt: TGTGCCAGCAGCGTAGTAGCGGCCAGCACAGATACGCAGTATTTT

clone_size: NA
j_call: TRBJ2-2
d_call: NA
v_call: TRBV6-4
cdr3_aa: CASSDQRTTGELFF
cdr3_nt: TGTGCCAGCAGTGACCAACGGACTACCGGGGAGCTGTTTTTT

clone_size: NA
j_call: TRBJ1-5
d_call: NA
v_call: TRBV28
cdr3_aa: CAMGGDSPNQPQHF
cdr3_nt: TGTGCCATGGGTGGAGACAGCCCGAATCAGCCCCAGCATTTT

clone_size: NA
j_call: TRBJ2-2
d_call: NA
v_call: TRBV5-6
cdr3_aa: CASSLDAGTGELFF
cdr3_nt: TGTGCCAGCAGCTTGGATGCTGGGACCGGGGAGCTGTTTTTT

clone_size: NA
j_call: TRBJ1-4
d_call: TRBD1
v_call: TRBV5-5
cdr3_aa: CASSSGQGVEKLFF
cdr3_nt: TGTGCCAGCAGCTCAGGACAGGGCGTTGAAAAACTGTTTTTT

clone_size: NA
j_call: TRBJ1-2
d_call: NA
v_call: TRBV27
cdr3_aa: CASVGPKGRYGYTF
cdr3_nt: TGTGCCAGCGTGGGACCCAAAGGGAGATATGGCTACACCTTC

clone_size: NA
j_call: TRBJ2-3
d_call: TRBD2
v_call: TRBV6-6
cdr3_aa: CASTAGSTDTQYF
cdr3_nt: TGTGCCAGCACAGCGGGGTCCACAGATACGCAGTATTTT

clone_size: NA
j_call: TRBJ2-7
d_call: NA
v_call: TRBV23-1
cdr3_aa: CASSQEYYEQYF
cdr3_nt: TGCGCCAGCAGTCAGGAGTACTACGAGCAGTACTTC

clone_size: NA
j_call: TRBJ2-1
d_call: TRBD2
v_call: TRBV6-5
cdr3_aa: CASSYRAGAYNEQFF
cdr3_nt: TGTGCCAGCAGTTACCGAGCGGGGGCCTACAATGAGCAGTTCTTC

clone_size: once
j_call: TRBJ1-4
d_call: TRBD1
v_call: TRBV28
cdr3_aa: CASTPGAGGLANEKLFF
cdr3_nt: TGTGCCAGCACCCCGGGGGCAGGGGGCTTGGCTAATGAAAAACTGTTTTTT

clone_size: NA
j_call: TRBJ2-3
d_call: NA
v_call: TRBV27
cdr3_aa: CASSSPWDTQYF
cdr3_nt: TGTGCCAGCAGCTCCCCCTGGGATACGCAGTATTTT

clone_size: NA
j_call: TRBJ2-6
d_call: NA
v_call: TRBV28
cdr3_aa: CASSLVLSGANVLTF
cdr3_nt: TGTGCCAGCAGTTTGGTCCTCTCTGGGGCCAACGTCCTGACTTTC